These 27 T cell receptor beta chains share one sample of origin, sequenced in a study of blood T cell repertoires in COVID-19. Measured with immunoSEQ multiplex PCR; TCRdb has only the in-frame clones, and not every one. The sample carries over 200,000 clones, roughly 87% recorded once. The material sequenced was peripheral blood. The receptors were gathered from a human donor in a cohort sampled during active COVID-19.

This clone was recorded once. The rearrangement uses TRBV5-1 and TRBJ2-7; TRBD2 aligns across 12 bases. The CDR3 is made up of 14 amino acids. CDR1 and CDR2 (germline): SGHRS, YFSETQ. Losses at the gene ends were 4 bases for V and 6 bases for J; bases not matched to a gene: 5. CDR3: CASSATSGGLEQYF. The CDR3 DNA reads as TGCGCCAGCAGCGCAACTAGCGGGGGGCTCGAGCAGTACTTC.

The genes are TRBV6-5 and TRBJ2-3, with 9 bases identical to TRBD2. Germline values: CDR1 MNHEY, CDR2 SVGAGI. The CDR3 has 14 amino acids. The junction had 6 bases not matched to a gene; V was cut back by 6 bases and J by 5 bases. The CDR3 here is CASRLAGEIDTQYF. CDR3 in DNA: TGTGCCAGCAGGTTAGCGGGGGAGATAGATACGCAGTATTTT.

This chain uses TRBV15 with TRBJ2-1; no definite D call. Germline V lookup: CDR1 LNHNV, CDR2 YYDKDF (reference sequence). The germline V and J ends were trimmed by 0 bases and 7 bases, with 7 bases remaining between them. There are 13 residues in the CDR3. In nucleotides, the CDR3 is TGTGCCACCAGCAGAGAGTTGAGGAATGAGCAGTTCTTC. Its protein is CATSRELRNEQFF.

The J gene is TRBJ2-3, the V gene TRBV18; D possibly corresponds to TRBD1 (6 bases). V lost 0 bases to trimming and J lost 3 bases, with 25 bases between them. Germline lookup yields CDR1 KGHSH and CDR2 LQKENI. This CDR3 is 20 amino acids long. The DNA of the CDR3 is TGTGCCAGCTCACCACCGTCCGTATGGGTACTACAGGGACCTACAGATACGCAGTATTTT. Translating it yields CASSPPSVWVLQGPTDTQYF.

This chain joins TRBV6-6 and TRBJ1-2; D is perhaps TRBD1 (5 bases). The CDR3 runs 11 residues. Germline V lookup: CDR1 MNHNY, CDR2 SVGAGI (reference sequence). Deletions cut 5 bases from V and 8 bases from J, with 9 bases between. The CDR3 protein is CASSQGGGYTF. For the CDR3, the DNA is TGTGCCAGCAGTCAGGGAGGAGGCTACACCTTC.

The chain combines TRBV27 with TRBJ1-6; D might be TRBD1 (5 bases). Germline V CDR1 and CDR2: MNHEY, SMNVEV (reference sequence). The V end was cut by 8 bases, the J end by 13 bases, with 27 bases between. This CDR3 has 16 amino acids. This CDR3 is CASQTGSYRSAPPLHF. CDR3 DNA: TGTGCCAGCCAAACGGGTTCGTACAGGTCAGCCCCCCCCCTCCACTTT.

This chain uses TRBV7-2 with TRBJ2-7; a weak D match, TRBD2 (5 bases). The germline V gene has CDR1 SGHTA and CDR2 FQGNSA. This CDR3 has 13 residues. Trimming cost V 5 bases and J 5 bases, with 13 bases left between them. CDR3 nucleotides: TGTGCCAGCAGCCCCCCAGCACTAGACGAGCAGTACTTC. This codes for CASSPPALDEQYF.

This sequence joins TRBV7-2 and TRBJ2-7, with 12 bases lining up with TRBD2. Germline V gene sequence: CDR1 SGHTA, CDR2 FQGNSA. This CDR3 contains 15 residues. J was trimmed by 7 bases and V by 5 bases; bases with no gene match: 9. The CDR3 protein is CASSPRLAGAREQYF. CDR3 coding DNA: TGTGCCAGCAGCCCCCGACTAGCGGGGGCACGGGAGCAGTACTTC.

V is TRBV10-3 and J is TRBJ2-7; D is possibly TRBD1 (6 bases). V was cut by 2 bases and J by 0 bases, with 11 bases left in between. Germline CDR1 ENHRY, CDR2 SYGVKD. The CDR3 loop spans 15 amino acids. CDR3 nucleotides: TGTGCCATCAGTGAGGACAGGTTGAGCTCCTACGAGCAGTACTTC. Translation: CAISEDRLSSYEQYF.

The V and J genes are TRBV4-1 and TRBJ1-4; D not resolved. Deletions cut 5 bases from V and 8 bases from J, with 15 bases between. In germline, CDR1 is MGHRA, CDR2 YSYEKL. The CDR3 is made up of 14 amino acids. The CDR3 protein is CASSNGIRREKLFF. For the CDR3, the DNA is TGCGCCAGCAGCAACGGGATTCGACGGGAAAAACTGTTTTTT.

The chain has TRBV15 and TRBJ1-3; D is undetermined. Germline CDR1 LNHNV, CDR2 YYDKDF (reference sequence). There are 16 residues in the CDR3. Trimming took off 5 bases at V and 0 bases at J, with 14 bases between the two ends. The CDR3 DNA is TGTGCCACCAGCCCGTCGGAGGTTAGCTCTGGAAACACCATATATTTT. Translating it yields CATSPSEVSSGNTIYF.

The chain couples TRBV6-1 to TRBJ1-4; unclear D gene. CDR1 and CDR2 from the germline V gene are MNHNS and SASEGT. The CDR3 extends over 16 amino acids. The V and J ends lost 4 bases and 3 bases respectively, with 15 bases between them. The CDR3 protein is CASSVVLPVANEKLFF. The CDR3 DNA sequence: TGTGCCAGCAGTGTAGTATTGCCGGTGGCTAATGAAAAACTGTTTTTT.

This chain connects TRBV14 to TRBJ2-5, with D perhaps TRBD2 (6 bases). The CDR3 consists of 17 residues. Deletions cut 1 base from V and 4 bases from J, with 19 bases between. The germline gives CDR1 SGHDN, CDR2 FVKESK. The chain's CDR3 is CASSQGLGGSGGETQYF. The CDR3 nucleotides are TGTGCCAGCAGCCAAGGACTCGGGGGTTCTGGTGGAGAGACCCAGTACTTC. The full variable domain, with the rest looked up from reference TRBV14 and TRBJ2-5, is EAGVTQFPSHSVIEKGQTVTLRCDPISGHDNLYWYRRVMGKEIKFLLHFVKESKQDESGMPNNRFLAERTGGTYSTLKVQPAELEDSGVYFCASSQGLGGSGGETQYFGPGTRLLVL.

The chain has TRBV20-1 and TRBJ1-5; 7 bases match TRBD1. Germline CDR1 reads DFQATT; CDR2 reads SNEGSKA (reference sequence). With V trimmed by 3 bases and J by 1 base, 3 bases remained unmatched. The CDR3 consists of 14 residues. CDR3: CSASHRGSNQPQHF. CDR3 bases: TGCAGTGCTAGTCACAGGGGCAGCAATCAGCCCCAGCATTTT.

The chain uses TRBV6-5 and TRBJ1-6; a weak D match, TRBD1 (5 bases). Germline values: CDR1 MNHEY, CDR2 SVGAGI. The CDR3 loop spans 14 amino acids. The V end was cut by 6 bases, the J end by 6 bases, with 12 bases between. CDR3: CASSNTRANSPLHF. In DNA, the CDR3 is TGTGCCAGCAGCAACACCAGGGCTAATTCACCCCTCCACTTT.

The gene calls are TRBV27 and TRBJ2-7, with D perhaps TRBD2 (6 bases). V shed 2 bases and J shed 7 bases, with 18 bases lying between them. The CDR3 totals 15 residues. Looked up from germline, CDR1 is MNHEY and CDR2 is SMNVEV (reference sequence). CDR3 in DNA: TGTGCCAGCAGTTTAGGTAGCGGAGGGAAGAGGGAGCAGTACTTC. This encodes CASSLGSGGKREQYF.

The chain joins TRBV24-1 to TRBJ2-1; D uncertain. Deletions cut 0 bases from V and 0 bases from J, with 20 bases between. The CDR3 loop spans 20 amino acids. Germline CDR1 reads KGHDR; CDR2 reads SFDVKD. The CDR3 nucleotides are TGTGCCACCAGTGATTTGTCGTTAACGCTACCTAGGAGCTCCTACAATGAGCAGTTCTTC. Amino acid sequence: CATSDLSLTLPRSSYNEQFF.

CDR3 amino acids: CAISETGMNTEAFF. The CDR3 region has the DNA TGTGCCATCAGTGAGACAGGGATGAACACTGAAGCTTTCTTT. The genes are TRBV10-3 and TRBJ1-1, with a possible D match to TRBD1 (6 bases). The CDR3 is 14 residues long. CDR1 is ENHRY and CDR2 is SYGVKD in the germline V gene. The V and J ends lost 2 bases and 0 bases respectively, with 7 bases between them.

The chain recombines TRBV7-2 with TRBJ2-7; no firm D call. Trimming took 4 bases from V and 11 from J, leaving 12 bases between them. The CDR3 has 11 residues. The germline V gene encodes CDR1 SGHTA and CDR2 FQGNSA. CDR3 in amino acids: CASSSQIIKYF. CDR3 DNA: TGTGCCAGCAGCTCTCAGATTATTAAGTACTTC.

The CDR3 loop is CASSLEGTGTDQPQHF. Here the CDR3 DNA reads TGCGCCAGCAGCTTGGAGGGGACAGGGACGGATCAGCCCCAGCATTTT. The rearrangement uses TRBV5-1 and TRBJ1-5, with 9 nucleotides matching TRBD1. V was clipped by 0 bases and J by 5 bases; unmatched bases: 6. Germline lookup yields CDR1 SGHRS and CDR2 YFSETQ. This CDR3 spans 16 amino acids.

The V gene is TRBV30, the J gene TRBJ2-3; TRBD1 aligns across 8 bases. The trim removed 5 bases at V and 9 bases at J, leaving 4 bases unmatched. This CDR3 has 11 amino acids. In germline, CDR1 is GTSNPN, CDR2 SVGIG (reference sequence). The CDR3 reads CAWGQGATQYF. In DNA, the CDR3 is TGTGCCTGGGGGCAGGGGGCGACGCAGTATTTT. The whole variable domain, remainder taken from reference TRBV30 and TRBJ2-3, is SQTIHQWPATLVQPVGSPLSLECTVEGTSNPNLYWYRQAAGRGLQLLFYSVGIGQISSEVPQNLSASRPQDRQFILSSKKLLLSDSGFYLCAWGQGATQYFGPGTRLTVL.

This chain connects TRBV9 to TRBJ1-3; D is unresolved. The CDR3 runs 15 residues. Germline V CDR1 and CDR2: SGDLS, YYNGEE. V dropped 0 bases and J dropped 2 bases, with 9 bases sitting between them. The CDR3: CASSVAGPAGNTIYF. CDR3 sequence (DNA): TGTGCCAGCAGCGTAGCGGGTCCAGCTGGAAACACCATATATTTT.

This rearrangement joins TRBV29-1 to TRBJ2-4, with unresolved D. The CDR3 totals 11 residues. Germline CDR1 SQVTM, CDR2 ANQGSEA. V lost 7 bases and J lost 8, with 12 bases in between. CDR3 bases: TGCAGCGGCCTCAACCGGGACATTCAGTACTTC. It is translated as CSGLNRDIQYF.

The count of this clone is one. The V gene is TRBV2, the J gene TRBJ1-1; D gene unclear. The CDR3 is 13 residues long. V gave up 6 bases and J gave up 1 base, with 9 bases separating them. Germline values: CDR1 SNHLY, CDR2 FYNNEI. CDR3: CASRGWANTEAFF. Here the CDR3 DNA reads TGTGCCAGCAGGGGTTGGGCGAACACTGAAGCTTTCTTT.

The V and J genes are TRBV27 and TRBJ1-4; 9 bases fit TRBD1. Germline V gene data show CDR1 as MNHEY and CDR2 as SMNVEV (reference sequence). The ends lost 3 bases at V and 7 bases at J; junction bases unmatched: 6. CDR3 size: 15 residues. CDR3 sequence reads: CASSLIMGQGEKLFF. Written as DNA, the CDR3 is TGTGCCAGCAGTTTGATAATGGGACAGGGTGAAAAACTGTTTTTT. The entire variable domain, with the rest obtained from reference TRBV27 and TRBJ1-4, is as follows: EAQVTQNPRYLITVTGKKLTVTCSQNMNHEYMSWYRQDPGLGLRQIYYSMNVEVTDKGDVPEGYKVSRKEKRNFPLILESPSPNQTSLYFCASSLIMGQGEKLFFGSGTQLSVL.

The chain employs TRBV10-3 and TRBJ2-1, with TRBD1 identical over 9 bases. V was pared by 6 bases and J by 7 bases, with 10 bases of the junction left unmatched. This CDR3 comprises 15 residues. From germline, CDR1 is ENHRY and CDR2 SYGVKD. CDR3 residues: CAIRPGTGWGNEQFF. In nucleotides, the CDR3 is TGTGCCATCAGACCCGGGACAGGGTGGGGGAATGAGCAGTTCTTC.

This chain's CDR3 is CASSQRGKSYNEQFF. The CDR3 DNA reads as TGTGCCAGCAGCCAACGGGGTAAATCCTACAATGAGCAGTTCTTC. The rearrangement joins TRBV3-1 (or the pseudogene TRBV3-2) to TRBJ2-1, with a tentative D call TRBD2 (5 bases). The CDR3 is made up of 15 amino acids. V gave up 2 bases and J gave up 1 base, with 9 bases separating them. CDR1 and CDR2 from the germline V gene are LGHDT and YNNKEL (reference sequence).